This is a list of T cell receptor beta chains from one sample in a study of human T cells and chemical hapten exposure. In TCRdb, the RACE reads were re-called with MiXCR into one record per CDR3 protein. This table has 190,000 or so distinct CDR3 sequences, roughly 30% appearing once. The material sequenced was whole blood, taken in connection with sensitization to the hapten diphenylcyclopropenone (DPC). The receptor set was obtained from a woman in her twenties or thirties with alopecia areata. Some clones in this sample may be carry-over from other donors' samples. Both conserved end residues are part of each CDR3. The order of the fields is J gene, clone size, D gene, V gene, CDR3 DNA, CDR3 protein. D genes are given only for firm matches. The size of a clone is reported for some rows only, either as once, few or many, or as a class for expanded clones.

>TRBJ2-1|NA|TRBD2|TRBV20-1
TGCAGTGCTCTTAGCGGGGGGGGAAATGAGCAGTTCTTC
CSALSGGGNEQFF
>TRBJ2-3|few|NA|TRBV6-5
TGTGCCAGCAGTTACGGACAGCCTTATCCTTTT
CASSYGQPYPF
>TRBJ1-2|NA|NA|TRBV28
TGTGCCAGCAGTTTCACGGGCACCCCTTGGGCTAACTATGGCTACACCTTC
CASSFTGTPWANYGYTF
>TRBJ2-1|once|TRBD1|TRBV5-1
TGCGCCAGCAGTCTCAAGCCCAGGGGGAGCTCCTACAATGAGCAGTTCTTC
CASSLKPRGSSYNEQFF
>TRBJ1-3|few|NA|TRBV7-6
TGTGCCAGCAGCTTAGCTTCGAGGGACTCTGGAAACACCATATATTTT
CASSLASRDSGNTIYF
>TRBJ2-1|NA|NA|TRBV28
TGTGCCAGCAGGACTGGTAGTGTTGAGCAGTTCTTC
CASRTGSVEQFF
>TRBJ2-3|few|TRBD2|TRBV6-2/TRBV6-3
TGTGCCAGCAGTTACCGGCGGGAGAGAGTTGATACGCAGTATTTT
CASSYRRERVDTQYF
>TRBJ2-1|NA|TRBD2|TRBV28
TGTGCCAGCAGTTCTAAAGCTAGCGGGGGGTCTCGGGAGCAGTTCTTC
CASSSKASGGSREQFF
>TRBJ2-3|NA|TRBD2|TRBV5-1
TGCGCCAGCAGCTTAGGGCTAGCGGGGCCCACAGATACGCAGTATTTT
CASSLGLAGPTDTQYF
>TRBJ2-5|NA|NA|TRBV5-6
TGTGCCAGCAGCTTGGGACGCTATAAGACCCAGTACTTC
CASSLGRYKTQYF
>TRBJ2-6|NA|NA|TRBV2
TGTGCCAGCAAGGGTAGCTCTGGGGCCAACGTCCTGACTTTC
CASKGSSGANVLTF
>TRBJ2-2|NA|NA|TRBV7-2
TGTGCCAGCAGCTTATACGCTAGCACCGGGGAGCTGTTTTTT
CASSLYASTGELFF
>TRBJ1-1|few|NA|TRBV6-1
TGTGCCAGCAGCCAGTTGAACACTGAAGCTTTCTTT
CASSQLNTEAFF
>TRBJ2-2|few|NA|TRBV5-1
TGCGCCAGCAGCTTGGTTCCCGGGGAGCTGTTTTTT
CASSLVPGELFF